This note documents a single TCR beta chain sequence. Its antigen is currently not known. It has no much larger one-base neighbor in the sample; base qualities were not kept. This specimen comes from a study of identical twins (dated by TCRdb to about 2016). Describing the broader study: To test whether fetal clonotypes persist, this study deep-sequenced TCR alpha and beta repertoires from monozygotic twins, from unrelated adults of various ages, and from cord blood. To rule out contamination, the twin experiments were replicated at different times with different library preparation protocols. What the study reported, not specific to this receptor: Invariant T cells such as MAIT and iNKT could partly confound zero-insertion analyses, though diverse VJ usage argued against this for most clonotypes. Compared with coincidental sharing between unrelated individuals, out-of-frame TCR alpha sequences shared between twins showed an excess of sequences with low generation probability. Fewer insertions were carried by abundant cord blood beta clonotypes; a weaker similar trend was observed in young adult naive repertoires, while no such trend was observed in memory repertoires. In monozygotic twins, out-of-frame TCR alpha sharing was systematically underestimated by recombination models, although the models agreed with sharing between unrelated individuals. A weaker excess of twin sharing was found in beta out-of-frame sequences because the signal-to-noise ratio was lowered by fewer shared sequences. Because the same donors could not be followed over many years, the conclusions relied on cross-sectional statistical analysis.

The germline V gene specifies MNHEY as CDR1 and SVGEGT as CDR2. Measured from the cysteine to the phenylalanine, the CDR3 is 12 residues long. This entry keeps only the CDR3 DNA: 36 bases, framed from base 1. Relative to germline, V is missing 6 bases and J is missing 9 bases, with 6 bases of the junction outside any gene match. Every donor in the study was a healthy Caucasian. The twin cohort comprised three pairs of female monozygotic twins, all aged roughly 18 to 30 years. Miltenyi CD45RO+ enrichment and human naive T-cell isolation kits were used to isolate memory (CD45RO+) and naive T cells from PBMC. Library method: 5' RACE. The sample was run on an Illumina HiSeq 2000. A universal primer binding site was introduced by template switching, and a unique molecular identifier was present in the final cDNA, enabling accurate counting of TCR cDNA molecules. Specific primers in the conserved constant-segment region were used to synthesize first-strand cDNA for TCR alpha and beta chains. To control for contamination, every cDNA library carried two barcodes: a SMART-Mk sample barcode plus Illumina barcodes. TruSeq adapter sequences, together with Illumina sample barcodes, were added in two successive PCR steps. TCR alpha and beta cDNA libraries were sequenced on the Illumina HiSeq platform with custom primers. In the authors' own workflow: Raw reads were processed with MiGEC to extract unique molecular identifiers, and MiXCR was used to determine CDR3 positions. Recombination models were inferred per individual with the repgenHMM and IGoR tools using an EM algorithm. Shared clonotype analysis was performed with the tcR package in R, normalizing sharing by the product of cloneset sizes. To study raw recombination without the effects of thymic and clonal selection, out-of-frame nonproductive sequences were analyzed. In TCRdb, the public reads were trimmed at Q25 with fastp and aligned with MiXCR, with productive beta chains retained. Each entry merges the rows of one CDR3 protein and shows their most common DNA and genes. Clone size and V and J calls follow TCRdb, not the original study. The sample records 250,000 or so distinct CDR3 sequences, approximately 7% of which are singletons. The ten largest clones capture around 3.4% of the sample.

The sample was also reused in another study, on yellow fever vaccine responses in identical twins. Per the second study: The authors reported that the T cell response to vaccination in identical twins appeared partly convergent and partly personalized. The study precisely tracked vaccine-responding T cell clones in identical twins.

The TCR sequence derives from a woman aged 18-35 years in good health. The sample consisted of memory (CD45RO+) T cells sorted from blood. This specimen's cell subset or site label, interpreted: CD45RO+ enriched T cells. The rearrangement joined TRBV6-2 or TRBV6-3 to TRBJ1-1, and TRBD1 matches 8 of the central bases. The sequenced DNA is TGTGCCAGCAGGAGAGGACAGGGTCAAGCTTTCTTT. This translates into CASRRGQGQAFF.